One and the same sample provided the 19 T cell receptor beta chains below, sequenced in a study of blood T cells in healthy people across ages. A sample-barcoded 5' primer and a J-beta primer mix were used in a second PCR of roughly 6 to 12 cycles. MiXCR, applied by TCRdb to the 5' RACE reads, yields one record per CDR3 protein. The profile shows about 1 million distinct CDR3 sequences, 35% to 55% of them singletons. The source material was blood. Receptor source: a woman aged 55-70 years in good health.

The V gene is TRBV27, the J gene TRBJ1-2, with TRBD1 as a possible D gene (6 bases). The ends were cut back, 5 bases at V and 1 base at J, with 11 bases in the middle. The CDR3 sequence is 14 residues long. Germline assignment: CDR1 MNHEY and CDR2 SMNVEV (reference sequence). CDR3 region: CASSPLDSNYGYTF. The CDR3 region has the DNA TGTGCCAGCAGTCCCTTGGACAGTAACTATGGCTACACCTTC.

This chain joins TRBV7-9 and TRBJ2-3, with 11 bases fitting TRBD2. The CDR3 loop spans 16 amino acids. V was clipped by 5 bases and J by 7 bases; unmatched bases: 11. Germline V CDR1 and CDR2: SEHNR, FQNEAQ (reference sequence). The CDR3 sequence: CASSPPLAGEFNTQYF. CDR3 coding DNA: TGTGCCAGCAGCCCCCCACTAGCGGGAGAGTTCAATACGCAGTATTTT. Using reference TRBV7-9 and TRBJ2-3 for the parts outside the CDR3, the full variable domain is DTGVSQNPRHKITKRGQNVTFRCDPISEHNRLYWYRQTLGQGPEFLTYFQNEAQLEKSRLLSDRFSAERPKGSFSTLEIQRTEQGDSAMYLCASSPPLAGEFNTQYFGPGTRLTVL.

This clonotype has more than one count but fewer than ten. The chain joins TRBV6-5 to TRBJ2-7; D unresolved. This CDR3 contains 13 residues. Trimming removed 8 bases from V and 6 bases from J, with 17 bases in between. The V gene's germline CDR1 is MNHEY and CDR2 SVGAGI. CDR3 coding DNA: TGTGCCAGCCACCGGAGTCAAATGGGCGAGCAGTACTTC. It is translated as CASHRSQMGEQYF.

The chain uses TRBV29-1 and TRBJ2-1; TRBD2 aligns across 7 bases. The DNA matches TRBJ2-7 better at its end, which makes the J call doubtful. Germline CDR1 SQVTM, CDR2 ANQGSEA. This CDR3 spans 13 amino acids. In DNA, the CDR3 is TGCAGCGTTGCAAACGGGAGGTCCAATGAGCAGTACTTC. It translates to CSVANGRSNEQYF.

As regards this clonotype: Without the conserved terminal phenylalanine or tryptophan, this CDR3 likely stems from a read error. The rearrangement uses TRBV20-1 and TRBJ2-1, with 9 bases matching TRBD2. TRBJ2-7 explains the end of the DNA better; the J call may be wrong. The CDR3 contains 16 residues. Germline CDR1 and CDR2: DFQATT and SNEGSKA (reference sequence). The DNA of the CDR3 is TGCAGTGCTAGAGATCTCGGTAGCGGGAGCTACAATGAGCAGTACCTC. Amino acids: CSARDLGSGSYNEQYL.

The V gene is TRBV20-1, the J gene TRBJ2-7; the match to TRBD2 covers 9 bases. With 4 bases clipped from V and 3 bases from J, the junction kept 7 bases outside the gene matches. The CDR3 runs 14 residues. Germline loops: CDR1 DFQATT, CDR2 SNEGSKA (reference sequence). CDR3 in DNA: TGCAGTGCTAAGAGGCGGGAGGGGGGCTACGAGCAGTACTTC. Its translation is CSAKRREGGYEQYF.

The CDR3 here is CSVEELGSRETQYF. Written as DNA, the CDR3 is TGCAGCGTTGAAGAGTTAGGGAGCCGAGAGACCCAGTACTTC. The chain uses TRBV29-1 and TRBJ2-5; D perhaps matches TRBD2 (5 bases). CDR1 and CDR2 from the germline V gene are SQVTM and ANQGSEA. The germline V and J ends were trimmed by 0 bases and 4 bases, with 12 bases remaining between them. The CDR3 loop spans 14 amino acids.

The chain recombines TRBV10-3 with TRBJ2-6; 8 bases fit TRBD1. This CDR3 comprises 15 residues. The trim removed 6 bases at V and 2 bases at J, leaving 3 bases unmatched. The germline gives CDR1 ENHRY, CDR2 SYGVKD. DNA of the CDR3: TGTGCCATCAGCAGGGGGCTGGCTGGGGCCAACGTCCTGACTTTC. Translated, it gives CAISRGLAGANVLTF.

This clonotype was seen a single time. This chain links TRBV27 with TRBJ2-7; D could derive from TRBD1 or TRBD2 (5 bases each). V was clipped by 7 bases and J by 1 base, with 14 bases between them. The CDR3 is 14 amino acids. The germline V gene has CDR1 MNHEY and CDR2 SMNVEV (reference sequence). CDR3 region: CASKPGPMSYEQYF. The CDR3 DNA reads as TGTGCCAGCAAACCGGGACCCATGTCCTACGAGCAGTACTTC.

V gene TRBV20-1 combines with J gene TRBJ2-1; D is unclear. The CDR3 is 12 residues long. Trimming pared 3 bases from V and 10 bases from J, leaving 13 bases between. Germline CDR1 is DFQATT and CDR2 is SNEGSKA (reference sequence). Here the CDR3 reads CSASSSSKEQFF. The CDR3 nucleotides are TGCAGTGCTAGTTCCTCCTCGAAAGAGCAGTTCTTC.

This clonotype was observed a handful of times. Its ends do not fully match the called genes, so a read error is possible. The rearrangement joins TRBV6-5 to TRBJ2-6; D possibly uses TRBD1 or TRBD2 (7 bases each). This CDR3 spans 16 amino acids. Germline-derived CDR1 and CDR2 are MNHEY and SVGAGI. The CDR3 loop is CASSSPRWEGASVLTF. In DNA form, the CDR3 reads TGTGCCAGCAGTTCTCCTAGGTGGGAGGGGGCCAGCGTCCTGACTTTC.

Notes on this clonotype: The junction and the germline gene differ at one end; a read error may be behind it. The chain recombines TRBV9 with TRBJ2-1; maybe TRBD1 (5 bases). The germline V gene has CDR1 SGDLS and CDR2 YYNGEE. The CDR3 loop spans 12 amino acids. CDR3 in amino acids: CARSVTDNEQFF. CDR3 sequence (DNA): TGTGCCCGCAGCGTGACAGACAATGAGCAGTTCTTC.

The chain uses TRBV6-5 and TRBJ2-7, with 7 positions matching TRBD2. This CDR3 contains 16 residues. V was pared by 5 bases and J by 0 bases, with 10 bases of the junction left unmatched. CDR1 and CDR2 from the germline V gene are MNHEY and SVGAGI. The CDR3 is CASSNNPWGGSYEQYF. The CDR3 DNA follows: TGTGCCAGCAGTAACAACCCATGGGGGGGCTCCTACGAGCAGTACTTC.

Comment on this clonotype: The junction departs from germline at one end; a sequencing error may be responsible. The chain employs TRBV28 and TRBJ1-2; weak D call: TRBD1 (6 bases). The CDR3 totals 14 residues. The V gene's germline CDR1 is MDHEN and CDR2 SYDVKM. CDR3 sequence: CASSLAGADYSYTF. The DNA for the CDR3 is TGTGCCAGCAGTTTAGCAGGGGCCGACTATAGCTACACCTTC.

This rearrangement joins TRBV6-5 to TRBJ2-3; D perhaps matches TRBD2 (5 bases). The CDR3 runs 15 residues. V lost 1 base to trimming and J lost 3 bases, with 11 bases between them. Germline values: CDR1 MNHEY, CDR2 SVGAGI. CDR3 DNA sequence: TGTGCCAGCAGTTACTTCGGGGAGATGACAGATACGCAGTATTTT. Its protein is CASSYFGEMTDTQYF.

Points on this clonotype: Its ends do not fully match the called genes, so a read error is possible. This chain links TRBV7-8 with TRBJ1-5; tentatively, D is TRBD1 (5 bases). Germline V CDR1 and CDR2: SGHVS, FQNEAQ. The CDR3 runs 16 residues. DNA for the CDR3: TGTGCCAGCAGCCCAGACAGAGTGTGGGGAAATCAACCCCAGCATTTT. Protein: CASSPDRVWGNQPQHF.

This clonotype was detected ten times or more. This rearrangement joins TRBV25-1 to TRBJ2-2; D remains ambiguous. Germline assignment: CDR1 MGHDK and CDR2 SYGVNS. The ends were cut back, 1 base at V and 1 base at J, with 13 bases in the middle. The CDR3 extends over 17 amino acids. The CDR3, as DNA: TGTGCCAGCAGTGAATCAACCCGGGCCCTGAACACCGGGGAGCTGTTTTTT. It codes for CASSESTRALNTGELFF.

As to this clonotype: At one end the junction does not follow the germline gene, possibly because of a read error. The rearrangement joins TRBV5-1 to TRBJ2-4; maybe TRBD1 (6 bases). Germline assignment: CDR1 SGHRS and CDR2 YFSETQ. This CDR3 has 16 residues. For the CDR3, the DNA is TGCGCCAGCAGCTTGGATGGTTCTGGACCAAGGGACATCCAGTACTTC. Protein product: CASSLDGSGPRDIQYF.

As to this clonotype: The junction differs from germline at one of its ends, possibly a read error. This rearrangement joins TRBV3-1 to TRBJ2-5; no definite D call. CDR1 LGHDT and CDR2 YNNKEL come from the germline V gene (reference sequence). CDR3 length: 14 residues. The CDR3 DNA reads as TGTGCCGGCAGCCAAGATCCCTTACAAGAGACCCAGTACTTC. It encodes CAGSQDPLQETQYF.